This T cell receptor beta chain was documented in a study of T cells of healthy individuals. This CDR3 is built from 18 residues. V was clipped by 5 bases and J by 0 bases, with 23 bases between them. Germline CDR1 GTSNPN, CDR2 SVGIG (reference sequence). Using its own MiXCR run on the 5' RACE reads, TCRdb lists one record per CDR3 protein. The sample shows 75,000 to 95,000 distinct CDR3 sequences, about 5% of them seen only once. The origin of this receptor is a female donor in good health. The chain combines TRBV30 with TRBJ1-5; D perhaps matches TRBD1 (6 bases). This CDR3 is CAWAQGPRSALSNQPQHF. Here the CDR3 DNA reads TGTGCCTGGGCTCAGGGGCCCCGCTCGGCCCTTAGCAATCAGCCCCAGCATTTT.